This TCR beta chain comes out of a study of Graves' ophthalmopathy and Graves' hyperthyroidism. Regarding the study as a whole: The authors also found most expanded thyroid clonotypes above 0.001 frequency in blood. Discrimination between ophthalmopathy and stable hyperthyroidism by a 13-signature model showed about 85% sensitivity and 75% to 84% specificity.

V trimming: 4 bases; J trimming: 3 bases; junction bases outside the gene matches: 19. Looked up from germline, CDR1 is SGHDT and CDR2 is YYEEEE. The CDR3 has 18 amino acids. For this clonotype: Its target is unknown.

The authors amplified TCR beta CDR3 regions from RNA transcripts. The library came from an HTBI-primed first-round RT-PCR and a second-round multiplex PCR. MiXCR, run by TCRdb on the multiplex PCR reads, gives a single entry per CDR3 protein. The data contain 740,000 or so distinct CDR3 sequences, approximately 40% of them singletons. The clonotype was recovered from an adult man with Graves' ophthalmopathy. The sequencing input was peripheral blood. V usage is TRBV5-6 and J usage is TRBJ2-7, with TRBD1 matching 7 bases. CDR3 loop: CASSEALKTGSGVYEQYF. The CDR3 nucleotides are TGTGCCAGCAGCGAGGCCCTCAAGACAGGGTCCGGCGTCTACGAGCAGTACTTC.